The 21 T cell receptor beta chains reported below all come from one sample, sequenced in a study of cytomegalovirus exposure and HLA in healthy donors. Data came from immunoSEQ multiplex PCR; TCRdb stores just in-frame clones and leaves some out. This sample yields approximately 130,000 clones, of which roughly 89% are seen a single time; approximately 2.1% belongs to the top ten. Specimen: PBMCs. Every receptor here comes from a woman aged 18-30 years in good health and CMV-seronegative.

This clone has just one count. This chain joins TRBV6-4 and TRBJ2-2; D gene unclear. V lost 0 bases and J lost 5, with 4 bases in between. Looked up from germline, CDR1 is MRHNA and CDR2 is SNTAGT. The CDR3 is made up of 13 amino acids. The CDR3 DNA follows: TGTGCCAGCAGTGACTCCCCGACCGGGGAGCTGTTTTTT. This codes for CASSDSPTGELFF.

J is TRBJ1-6 and V is TRBV6-5; 10 nucleotides line up with TRBD1. The germline gives CDR1 MNHEY, CDR2 SVGAGI. This CDR3 is 16 amino acids long. The ends lost 0 bases at V and 8 bases at J; junction bases unmatched: 4. CDR3 bases: TGTGCCAGCAGTTACTCCGGGACAGGGGCCGATTCACCCCTCCACTTT. Its translation is CASSYSGTGADSPLHF.

CDR3 region: CASSLEPAGWTGNTIYF. The CDR3 DNA reads TGTGCCAGCAGCTTAGAGCCAGCGGGGTGGACTGGAAACACCATATATTTT. V is TRBV11-3 and J is TRBJ1-3; the D is unclear. The CDR3 covers 17 residues. Germline V gives CDR1 SGHNT, CDR2 YENEEA. V lost 0 bases, J lost 2 bases, and 14 bases lay in between.

This chain uses TRBV5-1 with TRBJ2-1; TRBD1 agrees at 7 bases. The CDR3 has 13 residues. V lost 0 bases and J lost 8; bases outside the gene matches: 2. Germline lookup yields CDR1 SGHRS and CDR2 YFSETQ. CDR3 protein: CASSLGGGDEQFF. The CDR3 DNA reads as TGCGCCAGCAGCTTGGGAGGGGGCGATGAGCAGTTCTTC.

The rearrangement links TRBV2 to TRBJ1-2, with 7 positions matching TRBD1. The germline V gene encodes CDR1 SNHLY and CDR2 FYNNEI. Trimming took 8 bases from V and 6 from J; bases not matched to a gene: 12. The CDR3 is 14 residues long. The CDR3 bases are TGTGCCAGCCGCGGGGACAGAAAACAAGATGGCTACACCTTC. This codes for CASRGDRKQDGYTF.

V is TRBV7-2 and J is TRBJ1-1; D uncertain. Germline loops: CDR1 SGHTA, CDR2 FQGNSA. CDR3 length equals 14 residues. Trimming stripped 1 base from V and 8 bases from J, with 14 bases between. The CDR3 region is CASSLVGVRPEAFF. The CDR3 region has the DNA TGTGCCAGCAGCTTAGTCGGGGTACGGCCCGAAGCTTTCTTT.

This chain uses TRBV6-6 with TRBJ2-1; possible D gene TRBD1, 5 bases. Germline V gene data show CDR1 as MNHNY and CDR2 as SVGAGI (reference sequence). V was cut by 6 bases and J by 9 bases, with 15 bases left in between. This CDR3 region has 13 residues. CDR3 nucleotides: TGTGCCAGCAGCCAGACACAGGCAGCTGAGCAGTTCTTC. It is translated as CASSQTQAAEQFF.

This clone was picked up one time. The DNA of the CDR3 is TGTGCCAGCAGCTTAGTGCGGGCTACAGATACGCAGTATTTT. Its protein is CASSLVRATDTQYF. This chain links TRBV11-3 with TRBJ2-3, with a weak D call TRBD2 (5 bases). This CDR3 region has 14 residues. From germline, CDR1 is SGHNT and CDR2 YENEEA. Trimming shortened V by 1 base and J by 3 bases, and 8 bases separated the two germline ends.

V is TRBV7-3 and J is TRBJ2-5, with D perhaps TRBD2 (6 bases). In germline, CDR1 is SGHTA, CDR2 FQGTGA. V was shortened by 2 bases and J by 5 bases, with 9 bases between the two germline ends. The CDR3 is made up of 13 amino acids. CDR3 loop: CASSLGGSETQYF. DNA for the CDR3: TGTGCCAGCAGCTTAGGGGGGTCGGAGACCCAGTACTTC. Looking up the rest from reference TRBV7-3 and TRBJ2-5 gives the full variable domain: GAGVSQTPSNKVTEKGKYVELRCDPISGHTALYWYRQSLGQGPEFLIYFQGTGAADDSGLPNDRFFAVRPEGSVSTLKIQRTERGDSAVYLCASSLGGSETQYFGPGTRLLVL.

CDR3 sequence (DNA): TGTGCCAGCAGTGCGGGCGGGAGAGCTAACTATGGCTACACCTTC. Translation: CASSAGGRANYGYTF. The V and J genes are TRBV27 and TRBJ1-2; D is uncertain. There are 15 residues in the CDR3. V lost 5 bases and J 0 bases, leaving 13 bases between the germline ends. The germline gives CDR1 MNHEY, CDR2 SMNVEV (reference sequence).

The V gene is TRBV30, the J gene TRBJ2-7; 8 nucleotides line up with TRBD2. CDR3 size: 16 residues. The V and J ends lost 0 bases and 0 bases, in that order; junction bases with no gene match: 7. CDR1 is GTSNPN, CDR2 SVGIG, per germline (reference sequence). The chain's CDR3 is CAWSVMRLAGSYEQYF. The CDR3, as DNA: TGTGCCTGGAGTGTAATGCGGCTAGCGGGCTCCTACGAGCAGTACTTC. Filled out from reference TRBV30 and TRBJ2-7, the complete variable domain reads SQTIHQWPATLVQPVGSPLSLECTVEGTSNPNLYWYRQAAGRGLQLLFYSVGIGQISSEVPQNLSASRPQDRQFILSSKKLLLSDSGFYLCAWSVMRLAGSYEQYFGPGTRLTVT.

V is TRBV11-2 and J is TRBJ1-3, with D maybe TRBD1 (6 bases). The CDR3 has 13 amino acids. The ends were cut back, 8 bases at V and 5 bases at J, with 13 bases in the middle. The germline V gene encodes CDR1 SGHAT and CDR2 FQNNGV. In DNA, the CDR3 is TGTGCCAGCCGCCGCAGGGGTAGAAACACCATATATTTT. This sequence encodes CASRRRGRNTIYF.

The gene calls are TRBV11-2 and TRBJ2-1; TRBD2 matches 8 bases. The germline gives CDR1 SGHAT, CDR2 FQNNGV. The junction had 2 bases not matched to a gene; V was cut back by 1 base and J by 3 bases. This CDR3 has 15 amino acids. The CDR3 is CASSLGLASYNEQFF. The DNA of the CDR3 is TGTGCCAGCAGCTTAGGACTAGCGAGCTACAATGAGCAGTTCTTC.

The chain is built from TRBV9 and TRBJ1-5, with 9 bases lining up with TRBD1. Germline CDR1 reads SGDLS; CDR2 reads YYNGEE. The ends lost 0 bases at V and 6 bases at J; junction bases unmatched: 7. The CDR3 runs 16 residues. The CDR3 DNA is TGTGCCAGCAGCGTAGGGGCGACAGGGGGAGGTCAGCCCCAGCATTTT. Translating it yields CASSVGATGGGQPQHF.

V and J are TRBV29-1 and TRBJ1-1; no reliable D call. Germline CDR1 is SQVTM and CDR2 is ANQGSEA. Trimming took 6 bases from V and 1 from J, leaving 15 bases between them. The CDR3 has 14 amino acids. CDR3 nucleotide sequence: TGCAGCGTCGCCGGTGCGCAGGAGAACACTGAAGCTTTCTTT. Its protein is CSVAGAQENTEAFF.

This chain connects TRBV5-1 to TRBJ2-3; D perhaps matches TRBD1 (6 bases). The germline V and J ends were trimmed by 4 bases and 2 bases, with 14 bases remaining between them. The CDR3 has 15 amino acids. The germline CDR1 and CDR2 sequences are SGHRS and YFSETQ. The CDR3 bases are TGCGCCAGCAGCGAGGGGTGGACAGCCACAGATACGCAGTATTTT. It yields the protein CASSEGWTATDTQYF.

J is TRBJ2-7 and V is TRBV10-3; 12 bases line up with TRBD2. Trimming cost V 4 bases and J 2 bases; bases outside gene matches: 9. The germline gives CDR1 ENHRY, CDR2 SYGVKD. CDR3 length equals 17 residues. The CDR3 sequence is CAISGTSGTSSAYEQYF. Written as DNA, the CDR3 is TGTGCCATCAGTGGGACTAGCGGGACGAGCTCGGCCTACGAGCAGTACTTC.

The chain is built from TRBV6-4 and TRBJ2-3; D not resolved. This CDR3 has 17 amino acids. Germline values: CDR1 MRHNA, CDR2 SNTAGT. V was shortened by 0 bases and J by 1 base, with 14 bases between the two germline ends. CDR3 coding DNA: TGTGCCAGCAGTGACTCCCTACGATTGAGTGGCACAGATACGCAGTATTTT. This gives the protein CASSDSLRLSGTDTQYF.

J is TRBJ2-1 and V is TRBV5-1, with 7 bases matching TRBD1. This CDR3 has 18 amino acids. Trimming at V came to 4 bases and at J to 2 bases, leaving 15 bases not matched to a gene. The germline V gene has CDR1 SGHRS and CDR2 YFSETQ. CDR3: CASSPTRMGQHTYNEQFF. The CDR3 bases are TGCGCCAGCAGCCCCACTCGAATGGGACAGCATACCTACAATGAGCAGTTCTTC.

J is TRBJ1-3 and V is TRBV30; tentatively, D is TRBD1 (5 bases). The V gene's germline CDR1 is GTSNPN and CDR2 SVGIG (reference sequence). The CDR3 is 15 residues long. Deletions cut 0 bases from V and 4 bases from J, with 13 bases between. The DNA for the CDR3 is TGTGCCTGGAGTGTAAGGAGGGGCTCAGGAAACACCATATATTTT. Its translation: CAWSVRRGSGNTIYF.

The chain links TRBV6-1 to TRBJ2-5, with 8 positions matching TRBD1. In germline, CDR1 is MNHNS, CDR2 SASEGT. Unmatched junction bases numbered 1, after V lost 1 base and J lost 12 bases. This CDR3 is built from 11 residues. CDR3 DNA: TGTGCCAGCAGTGAAGACAGGGGGGAGTACTTC. Translated, it gives CASSEDRGEYF.